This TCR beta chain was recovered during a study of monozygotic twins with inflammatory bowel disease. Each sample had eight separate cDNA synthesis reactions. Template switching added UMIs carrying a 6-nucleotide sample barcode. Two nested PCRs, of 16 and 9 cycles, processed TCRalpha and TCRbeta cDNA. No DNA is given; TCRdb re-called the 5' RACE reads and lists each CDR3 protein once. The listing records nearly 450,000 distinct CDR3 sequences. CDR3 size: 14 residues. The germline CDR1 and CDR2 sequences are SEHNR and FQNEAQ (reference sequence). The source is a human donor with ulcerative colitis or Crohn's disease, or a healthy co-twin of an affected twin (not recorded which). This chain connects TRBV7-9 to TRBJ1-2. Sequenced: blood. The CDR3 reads CASSLAQDRYGYTF.